Listed here are 3 T cell receptor beta chains from one sample, sequenced in a study of long-term antiretroviral therapy in people with HIV. The assay, immunoSEQ v3.0, was run at survey level. TCRdb keeps only in-frame clones here, not all; method: immunoSEQ multiplex PCR. The sample includes tens of thousands of clones, 85% of them seen just once. The source was unsorted PBMCs, collected approximately 2.9 years before starting antiretroviral therapy. These receptors were taken from a woman younger than 45 with HIV.

The chain recombines TRBV7-8 with TRBJ1-1, with TRBD1 as a possible D gene (5 bases). The length of the CDR3 is 16 residues. V was pared by 0 bases and J by 5 bases, with 16 bases between. Per the germline V gene, CDR1 is SGHVS and CDR2 is FQNEAQ. Here the CDR3 DNA reads TGTGCCAGCAGCTTAGCGGGGCAAGGATTTGAGACTGAAGCTTTCTTT. Its protein is CASSLAGQGFETEAFF.

The chain links TRBV9 to TRBJ1-2, with TRBD1 matching 8 bases. From germline, CDR1 is SGDLS and CDR2 YYNGEE. This CDR3 has 14 residues. V lost 5 bases and J lost 2; bases outside the gene matches: 5. DNA for the CDR3: TGTGCCAGCAGAGGACAGGGAAGAAACTATGGCTACACCTTC. It specifies CASRGQGRNYGYTF.

This chain joins TRBV6-1 and TRBJ1-5; D not resolved. Germline CDR1 MNHNS, CDR2 SASEGT. CDR3 size: 10 residues. CDR3 sequence: CSGGNQPQHF. The CDR3 nucleotides read TGTTCGGGAGGCAATCAGCCCCAGCATTTT.